This T cell receptor (beta chain) was obtained from a study of shared clonotypes between healthy human individuals. As defined, naive CD8 cells were CD45RO-negative and positively selected for CCR7, with terminally differentiated effector memory CD45RA+ cells excluded. The CDR3 is 16 residues long. The V end was cut by 0 bases, the J end by 5 bases, with 16 bases between. Per germline, CDR1 SGHDN and CDR2 FVKESK. Assay: immunoSEQ multiplex PCR; the TCRdb copy retains only in-frame clones and omits some. The data show about 820,000 clones, more than 85% seen once. The chain recombines TRBV14 with TRBJ1-2; D is uncertain. The source material was naive CD8+ T cells sorted from blood. This receptor was obtained from a man aged 25-45 years in good health. The CDR3 DNA reads as TGTGCCAGCAGCCAAGAAAAAGGAGGGATCGGGTATGGCTACACCTTC. Translating gives CASSQEKGGIGYGYTF.